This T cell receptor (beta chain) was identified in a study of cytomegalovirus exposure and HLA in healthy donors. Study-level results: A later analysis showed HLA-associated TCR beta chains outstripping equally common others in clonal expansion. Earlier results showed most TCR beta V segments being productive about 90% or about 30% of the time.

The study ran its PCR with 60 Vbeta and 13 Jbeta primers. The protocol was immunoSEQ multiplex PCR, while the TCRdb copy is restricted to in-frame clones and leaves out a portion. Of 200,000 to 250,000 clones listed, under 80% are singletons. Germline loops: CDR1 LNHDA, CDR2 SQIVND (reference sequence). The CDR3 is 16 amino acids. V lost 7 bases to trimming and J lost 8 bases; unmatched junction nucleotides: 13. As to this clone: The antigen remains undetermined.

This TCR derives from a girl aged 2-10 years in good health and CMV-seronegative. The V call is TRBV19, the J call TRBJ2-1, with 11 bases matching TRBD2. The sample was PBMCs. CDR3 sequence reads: CASTQTSGAKVHEQFF. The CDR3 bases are TGTGCCAGTACCCAGACTAGCGGGGCAAAGGTGCATGAGCAGTTCTTC. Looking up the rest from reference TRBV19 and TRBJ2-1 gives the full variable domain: DGGITQSPKYLFRKEGQNVTLSCEQNLNHDAMYWYRQDPGQGLRLIYYSQIVNDFQKGDIAEGYSVSREKKESFPLTVTSAQKNPTAFYLCASTQTSGAKVHEQFFGPGTRLTVL.